This entry lists 30 T cell receptor beta chains sequenced from one sample in a study of T cells in Graves' hyperthyroidism and ophthalmopathy. The source material, RNA transcripts, was used to amplify TCR beta CDR3 regions. The TCR CDR3 first-round RT-PCR relied on the HTBI primer set. One entry per CDR3 protein results from TCRdb running MiXCR on the multiplex PCR reads. Altogether about 210,000 distinct CDR3 sequences are present, 17% being singletons, with the ten largest covering 50%. The material sequenced was blood. These receptors came from a man aged 45-65 years with Graves' hyperthyroidism.

This clonotype was observed many times. This chain connects TRBV24-1 to TRBJ2-1, with TRBD2 matching over 8 bases. Germline trimming cut 7 bases from V and 2 bases from J; bases unmatched to any gene: 3. Germline loops: CDR1 KGHDR, CDR2 SFDVKD. This CDR3 spans 14 amino acids. CDR3 nucleotide sequence: TGTGCCACCAGCGGGGGGGGGACCTACAATGAGCAGTTCTTC. Encoded protein: CATSGGGTYNEQFF.

This clonotype was recorded at least ten times. The rearrangement links TRBV12-3 or TRBV12-4 to TRBJ2-1; TRBD2 matches at 10 bases. The V and J ends lost 6 bases and 4 bases, in that order; junction bases with no gene match: 6. The CDR3 contains 15 residues. The CDR3 nucleotides are TGTGCCAGCAGCCACGGGACTAGCGAATACAATGAGCAGTTCTTC. It specifies CASSHGTSEYNEQFF.

With respect to this clonotype: One end of the junction does not line up with germline, which may come from a read error. This rearrangement joins TRBV5-1 to TRBJ1-5, with TRBD1 matching 7 bases. The V gene's germline CDR1 is SGHRS and CDR2 YFSETQ. The CDR3 is made up of 14 amino acids. CDR3 residues: CASGFGTENQPQHF. DNA of the CDR3: TGCGCCAGCGGCTTTGGGACAGAGAATCAGCCCCAGCATTTT.

DNA of the CDR3: TGTGCCAGCACCCAACTAGCGGGAGGAAGGGACGAGCAGTACTTC. Protein: CASTQLAGGRDEQYF. The chain links TRBV28 to TRBJ2-7; 12 bases agree with TRBD2. Germline values: CDR1 MDHEN, CDR2 SYDVKM. The length of the CDR3 is 15 residues. With V trimmed by 7 bases and J by 5 bases, 9 bases remained unmatched.

The chain uses TRBV4-3 and TRBJ2-7, with TRBD2 matching over 10 bases. Germline-derived CDR1 and CDR2 are LGHNA and YSLEER. Losses at the gene ends were 0 bases for V and 5 bases for J; bases not matched to a gene: 13. The CDR3 has 18 amino acids. CDR3: CASSQDWTGLAGVHEQYF. The CDR3 nucleotides are TGCGCCAGCAGCCAAGATTGGACGGGTCTAGCGGGAGTCCACGAGCAGTACTTC.

This clonotype was found a few times. V gene TRBV6-1 combines with J gene TRBJ2-2; 11 positions agree with TRBD2. This CDR3 has 15 residues. Germline loops: CDR1 MNHNS, CDR2 SASEGT. V trimming: 7 bases; J trimming: 5 bases; junction bases outside the gene matches: 6. The CDR3 bases are TGTGCCAGCACGCTAGGGACTAGCGGAACCGGGGAGCTGTTTTTT. Translation gives CASTLGTSGTGELFF.

This clonotype came up a few times. Being one base from a much bigger clone, this may be a read error. The rearrangement uses TRBV11-1 and TRBJ2-4, with D possibly being TRBD1 (6 bases). The CDR3 length is 15 residues. Germline V CDR1 and CDR2: SGHAT, FQDESV (reference sequence). The V end was cut by 5 bases, the J end by 7 bases, with 18 bases between. The CDR3 reads CASSPRDEGVNIQYF. The CDR3 nucleotides read TGTGCCAGCAGCCCACGGGATGAGGGGGTGAACATTCAGTACTTC.

This clonotype was recorded at least ten times. The V call is TRBV2, the J call TRBJ2-2; tentatively, D is TRBD1 or TRBD2 (5 bases each). V shed 7 bases and J shed 5 bases, with 11 bases lying between them. Germline lookup yields CDR1 SNHLY and CDR2 FYNNEI. The CDR3 sequence is 13 residues long. DNA of the CDR3: TGTGCCAGCAAGTCCAGGGAGACCGGGGAGCTGTTTTTT. It codes for CASKSRETGELFF.

This rearrangement joins TRBV7-9 to TRBJ2-2; TRBD2 matches at 8 bases. The length of the CDR3 is 15 residues. Germline CDR1 SEHNR, CDR2 FQNEAQ (reference sequence). The junction had 10 bases not matched to a gene; V was cut back by 6 bases and J by 7 bases. CDR3 in DNA: TGTGCCAGCAGTCGACCGGGACTAGGAGGCGGGGAGCTGTTTTTT. The encoded protein is CASSRPGLGGGELFF. The full variable domain, with the rest looked up from reference TRBV7-9 and TRBJ2-2, is DTGVSQNPRHKITKRGQNVTFRCDPISEHNRLYWYRQTLGQGPEFLTYFQNEAQLEKSRLLSDRFSAERPKGSFSTLEIQRTEQGDSAMYLCASSRPGLGGGELFFGEGSRLTVL.

This clonotype was seen repeatedly, ten times or more. V gene TRBV30 combines with J gene TRBJ2-1; perhaps D is TRBD1 or TRBD2 (6 bases each). CDR1 is GTSNPN, CDR2 SVGIG, per germline (reference sequence). The germline V and J ends were trimmed by 4 bases and 9 bases, with 10 bases remaining between them. The length of the CDR3 is 11 residues. CDR3 in amino acids: CAWKGGPEQFF. CDR3 coding DNA: TGTGCCTGGAAGGGGGGACCTGAGCAGTTCTTC.

This clonotype was recorded a few times. The V gene is TRBV3-1, the J gene TRBJ1-5, with no clear D. This CDR3 comprises 13 residues. Trimming removed 2 bases from V and 12 bases from J, with 14 bases in between. CDR1 is LGHDT, CDR2 YNNKEL, per germline (reference sequence). CDR3 nucleotides: TGTGCCAGCAGCCAATTGGGTTCGGGGAACCAGCATTTT. It yields the protein CASSQLGSGNQHF.

This clonotype was observed many times. V gene TRBV10-3 combines with J gene TRBJ2-6; TRBD1 might be the D (5 bases). CDR1 is ENHRY and CDR2 is SYGVKD in the germline V gene. The V gene lost 1 base and the J gene lost 4 bases, with 11 bases spanning the gap. There are 16 residues in the CDR3. The CDR3 is CAISEFQGPGANVLTF. In nucleotides, the CDR3 is TGTGCCATCAGTGAGTTCCAGGGCCCGGGGGCCAACGTCCTGACTTTC.

This chain links TRBV5-1 with TRBJ2-1; 10 nucleotides align to TRBD2. Germline-derived CDR1 and CDR2 are SGHRS and YFSETQ. CDR3 length equals 17 residues. Unmatched junction bases numbered 7, after V lost 0 bases and J lost 4 bases. Here the CDR3 reads CASSLAKLAGRYNEQFF. In DNA, the CDR3 is TGCGCCAGCAGCTTGGCCAAACTAGCGGGAAGGTACAATGAGCAGTTCTTC.

The V and J genes are TRBV5-1 and TRBJ2-3, with D perhaps TRBD2 (6 bases). There are 15 residues in the CDR3. Per germline, CDR1 SGHRS and CDR2 YFSETQ. V lost 4 bases to trimming and J lost 1 base, with 13 bases between them. CDR3 loop: CASSTGTRRTDTQYF. The CDR3 coding sequence is TGCGCCAGCAGCACCGGGACTCGTCGCACAGATACGCAGTATTTT.

J is TRBJ1-4 and V is TRBV28; D is perhaps TRBD1 (5 bases). V gave up 5 bases and J gave up 0 bases, with 13 bases separating them. Germline assignment: CDR1 MDHEN and CDR2 SYDVKM. This CDR3 region has 16 residues. Here the CDR3 reads CASSRGLFTTNEKLFF. In DNA form, the CDR3 reads TGTGCCAGCAGTCGGGGACTGTTTACAACTAATGAAAAACTGTTTTTT. The full variable domain, completed using reference TRBV28 and TRBJ1-4, is DVKVTQSSRYLVKRTGEKVFLECVQDMDHENMFWYRQDPGLGLRLIYFSYDVKMKEKGDIPEGYSVSREKKERFSLILESASTNQTSMYLCASSRGLFTTNEKLFFGSGTQLSVL.

This clonotype was detected ten times or more. The J gene is TRBJ2-2, the V gene TRBV2; D is possibly TRBD2 (6 bases). V lost 8 bases to trimming and J lost 2 bases, with 21 bases between them. The CDR3 extends over 17 amino acids. Germline V gene data show CDR1 as SNHLY and CDR2 as FYNNEI. The CDR3 is CASGPDRGSGNTGELFF. For the CDR3, the DNA is TGTGCCAGCGGACCTGATAGAGGTAGCGGTAACACCGGGGAGCTGTTTTTT.

This clonotype appeared many times. The V call is TRBV6-2 or TRBV6-3, the J call TRBJ2-1, with 7 bases lining up with TRBD1. This CDR3 contains 16 residues. CDR1 MNHEY and CDR2 SVGEGT come from the germline V gene. J lost 4 bases, V lost 4 bases, and 10 bases had no gene match. Here the CDR3 reads CASSSGTGAFYNEQFF. CDR3 coding DNA: TGTGCCAGCAGTTCGGGAACAGGGGCGTTTTACAATGAGCAGTTCTTC.

Many counts were recorded for this clonotype. The chain employs TRBV5-6 and TRBJ2-3, with D hard to call. Looked up from germline, CDR1 is SGHDT and CDR2 is YYEEEE. V dropped 4 bases and J dropped 5 bases, with 8 bases sitting between them. This CDR3 has 12 residues. The CDR3 here is CASSGRLDTQYF. CDR3 bases: TGTGCCAGCAGCGGACGGTTAGATACGCAGTATTTT.

This clonotype was counted between two and nine times. The chain carries TRBV2 and TRBJ2-6; 7 positions match TRBD1. The CDR3 is 14 amino acids. Looked up from germline, CDR1 is SNHLY and CDR2 is FYNNEI. Germline trimming cut 9 bases from V and 3 bases from J; bases unmatched to any gene: 5. CDR3 amino acids: CASRNRGGANVLTF. CDR3 coding DNA: TGTGCCAGTCGAAACAGGGGTGGGGCCAACGTCCTGACTTTC.

This clonotype was recorded at least ten times. The chain has TRBV11-1 and TRBJ2-1; 8 nucleotides agree with TRBD2. V trimming: 2 bases; J trimming: 4 bases; junction bases outside the gene matches: 7. This CDR3 has 16 amino acids. The germline CDR1 and CDR2 sequences are SGHAT and FQDESV (reference sequence). This CDR3 reads CASSLLVTSVYNEQFF. The CDR3 nucleotides are TGTGCCAGCAGCTTACTTGTGACTAGCGTTTACAATGAGCAGTTCTTC.

At least ten counts were recorded for this clonotype. The rearrangement links TRBV3-1 to TRBJ1-1; D is ambiguous. The CDR3 consists of 13 residues. Germline loops: CDR1 LGHDT, CDR2 YNNKEL (reference sequence). The V gene lost 5 bases and the J gene lost 0 bases, with 7 bases spanning the gap. The CDR3 sequence: CASSSSLNTEAFF. CDR3 sequence (DNA): TGTGCCAGCAGCAGTAGTTTGAACACTGAAGCTTTCTTT.

This clonotype has at least ten counts. The J gene is TRBJ2-6, the V gene TRBV2, with TRBD1 identical over 8 bases. The CDR3 is 17 residues long. CDR1 is SNHLY and CDR2 is FYNNEI in the germline V gene. Trimming cost V 5 bases and J 3 bases; bases outside gene matches: 9. CDR3 residues: CASSPTGGGHGANVLTF. CDR3 DNA sequence: TGTGCCAGCAGTCCCACAGGGGGTGGCCATGGGGCCAACGTCCTGACTTTC.

This clonotype appeared a few times. The chain joins TRBV7-9 to TRBJ1-2, with D perhaps TRBD1 (6 bases). The germline V gene encodes CDR1 SEHNR and CDR2 FQNEAQ (reference sequence). The CDR3 covers 13 residues. Trimming shortened V by 6 bases and J by 10 bases, and 18 bases separated the two germline ends. In DNA, the CDR3 is TGTGCCAGCAGTCAAGATTCAGGGGCGGTCTACACCTTC. Protein sequence: CASSQDSGAVYTF.

In this sample, this clonotype turned up many times. The gene calls are TRBV30 and TRBJ1-4, with D hard to call. Germline CDR1 reads GTSNPN; CDR2 reads SVGIG (reference sequence). V was pared by 1 base and J by 8 bases, with 11 bases between. CDR3 size: 13 residues. The CDR3 nucleotides are TGTGCCTGGAGTGACAAGGCCGCCGAAAAACTGTTTTTT. It is translated as CAWSDKAAEKLFF.

This chain uses TRBV9 with TRBJ2-2, with 8 bases lining up with TRBD2. In germline, CDR1 is SGDLS, CDR2 YYNGEE. This CDR3 spans 15 amino acids. V shed 0 bases, J shed 6 bases, and the junction held 4 bases outside the gene matches. The CDR3 DNA reads as TGTGCCAGCAGCGTAGAAATAGCGGGATCCGGGGAGCTGTTTTTT. It codes for CASSVEIAGSGELFF. The full variable domain, rest sourced from reference TRBV9 and TRBJ2-2, is DSGVTQTPKHLITATGQRVTLRCSPRSGDLSVYWYQQSLDQGLQFLIQYYNGEERAKGNILERFSAQQFPDLHSELNLSSLELGDSALYFCASSVEIAGSGELFFGEGSRLTVL.

Many counts were recorded for this clonotype. The rearrangement uses TRBV7-6 and TRBJ2-5, with no clear D. Germline CDR1 is SGHVS and CDR2 is FNYEAQ. There are 14 residues in the CDR3. V dropped 2 bases and J dropped 0 bases, with 7 bases sitting between them. The CDR3, as DNA: TGTGCCAGCAGCTTAATGGCCAACCAAGAGACCCAGTACTTC. This translates into CASSLMANQETQYF.

This chain connects TRBV18 to TRBJ1-1, with 9 bases that match TRBD1. This CDR3 comprises 13 residues. Germline-derived CDR1 and CDR2 are KGHSH and LQKENI. V shed 4 bases and J 10 bases; nucleotides not matched to a gene: 7. The CDR3 spells CASSQQQGAGAFF. CDR3 DNA sequence: TGTGCCAGCTCACAACAACAGGGGGCTGGAGCTTTCTTT. Looking up the rest from reference TRBV18 and TRBJ1-1 gives the full variable domain: NAGVMQNPRHLVRRRGQEARLRCSPMKGHSHVYWYRQLPEEGLKFMVYLQKENIIDESGMPKERFSAEFPKEGPSILRIQQVVRGDSAAYFCASSQQQGAGAFFGQGTRLTVV.

In this sample, this clonotype turned up a few times. The genes are TRBV4-1 and TRBJ2-7, with 10 nucleotides matching TRBD2. CDR1 is MGHRA, CDR2 YSYEKL, per germline. The CDR3 runs to 15 residues. J was trimmed by 2 bases and V by 3 bases; bases with no gene match: 4. This chain's CDR3 is CASSHTGTSAYEQYF. The CDR3, as DNA: TGCGCCAGCAGCCACACCGGGACTAGCGCCTACGAGCAGTACTTC.

This clonotype has ten or more counts. The rearrangement uses TRBV7-8 and TRBJ2-5; 7 bases are a match to TRBD2. Germline V gene sequence: CDR1 SGHVS, CDR2 FQNEAQ. V was clipped by 5 bases and J by 7 bases; unmatched bases: 16. This CDR3 is built from 16 residues. CDR3 coding DNA: TGTGCCAGCAGCCCACCTATAGGTCTAGCGGCGGGGACCCAGTACTTC. Protein product: CASSPPIGLAAGTQYF. The full variable domain, rest sourced from reference TRBV7-8 and TRBJ2-5, is GAGVSQSPRYKVAKRGQDVALRCDPISGHVSLFWYQQALGQGPEFLTYFQNEAQLDKSGLPSDRFFAERPEGSVSTLKIQRTQQEDSAVYLCASSPPIGLAAGTQYFGPGTRLLVL.

J is TRBJ2-1 and V is TRBV29-1, with TRBD2 matching 7 bases. The CDR3 sequence is 15 residues long. After removal of 5 bases from V and 0 bases from J, the junction contained 7 bases not matched to a gene. Germline V CDR1 and CDR2: SQVTM, ANQGSEA. The CDR3: CSVRSGGGSYNEQFF. For the CDR3, the DNA is TGCAGCGTTCGTTCGGGCGGGGGCTCCTACAATGAGCAGTTCTTC.